Listed below are T cell receptor beta chains from one sample, sequenced in a study of siplizumab effects on memory and regulatory T cells. Clones were sequenced by immunoSEQ multiplex PCR, and TCRdb holds only the in-frame ones, with some missing. The table shows about 100,000 clones, with 94% occurring only once. The material sequenced was non-Treg CD4+ T cells sorted from blood. Every receptor here comes from a human donor in good health. Both conserved end residues are part of each CDR3. Each record gives: J gene, clone size, D gene, V gene, CDR3 DNA, CDR3 protein. A D gene is named only where the DNA matches it firmly. Not every row has a clone size; where given, it reads once, few, many or a size class.

j_gene: TRBJ1-5; abundance: .; d_gene: .; v_gene: TRBV4-2; CDR3nt: TGTGCCAGCAGCCAAGATCCCACGACGGTGAATCAGCCCCAGCATTTT; CDR3aa: CASSQDPTTVNQPQHF
j_gene: TRBJ1-1; abundance: .; d_gene: TRBD1; v_gene: TRBV14; CDR3nt: TGTGCCAGCAGAGGGTCCGGGACAGGGAGAGACACTGAAGCTTTCTTT; CDR3aa: CASRGSGTGRDTEAFF
j_gene: TRBJ2-5; abundance: .; d_gene: .; v_gene: TRBV7-6; CDR3nt: TGTGCCAGCAGCTTAGATGTACAGCAAGAGACCCAGTACTTC; CDR3aa: CASSLDVQQETQYF
j_gene: TRBJ2-5; abundance: .; d_gene: TRBD1; v_gene: TRBV5-4; CDR3nt: TGTGCCAGCAGCTATTTCGGACAGGTCCAAGAGACCCAGTACTTC; CDR3aa: CASSYFGQVQETQYF
j_gene: TRBJ2-7; abundance: .; d_gene: .; v_gene: TRBV18; CDR3nt: TGTGCCAGCTCACGAGGCGGGCTCGGTGAGCAGTACTTC; CDR3aa: CASSRGGLGEQYF
j_gene: TRBJ1-6; abundance: .; d_gene: .; v_gene: TRBV7-3; CDR3nt: TGTGCCAGCAGCTTATCCGGGTTCGGATCACCCCTCCACTTT; CDR3aa: CASSLSGFGSPLHF
j_gene: TRBJ2-1; abundance: .; d_gene: TRBD1; v_gene: TRBV6-5; CDR3nt: TGTGCCAGCAGTAGGGACAGCTACAATGAGCAGTTCTTC; CDR3aa: CASSRDSYNEQFF
j_gene: TRBJ1-5; abundance: .; d_gene: .; v_gene: TRBV5-1; CDR3nt: TGCGCCAGCAGTCCTGACTGGGGAACGGGACAGCCCCAGCATTTT; CDR3aa: CASSPDWGTGQPQHF
j_gene: TRBJ2-2; abundance: .; d_gene: TRBD2; v_gene: TRBV19; CDR3nt: TGTGCCAGTAGGACTAGCGGGCCATACACCGGGGAGCTGTTTTTT; CDR3aa: CASRTSGPYTGELFF
j_gene: TRBJ2-7; abundance: .; d_gene: .; v_gene: TRBV27; CDR3nt: TGTGCCAGCCCCTGGGTGGGGGCGGCCTACGAGCAGTACTTC; CDR3aa: CASPWVGAAYEQYF
j_gene: TRBJ2-2; abundance: .; d_gene: .; v_gene: TRBV19; CDR3nt: TGTGCCAGTTGGAGGGGGTCAAAGAACACCGGGGAGCTGTTTTTT; CDR3aa: CASWRGSKNTGELFF
j_gene: TRBJ2-5; abundance: few; d_gene: TRBD2; v_gene: TRBV6-7; CDR3nt: TGTGCCAGCAGTTATCCCGGGACTAGCGGGGAAGACTTC; CDR3aa: CASSYPGTSGEDF
j_gene: TRBJ2-7; abundance: .; d_gene: TRBD2; v_gene: TRBV5-8; CDR3nt: TGTGCCAGCAGCTACGGACTAGCGGGCTCCTACGAGCAGTACTTC; CDR3aa: CASSYGLAGSYEQYF
j_gene: TRBJ2-5; abundance: .; d_gene: TRBD1; v_gene: TRBV5-1; CDR3nt: TGCGCCAGCAGCTCCAATACAGGGGGGCAAGAGACCCAGTACTTC; CDR3aa: CASSSNTGGQETQYF
j_gene: TRBJ2-7; abundance: .; d_gene: .; v_gene: TRBV4-1; CDR3nt: TGCGCCAGCAGCCAAACCAGGGGACGACAGCGCGGCTCTTACGAGCAGTACTTC; CDR3aa: CASSQTRGRQRGSYEQYF
j_gene: TRBJ2-7; abundance: .; d_gene: TRBD2; v_gene: TRBV6-1; CDR3nt: TGTGCCAGCAGTGCCGGACTAGCGGCGCTCGTGCAGTACTTC; CDR3aa: CASSAGLAALVQYF
j_gene: TRBJ2-3; abundance: .; d_gene: .; v_gene: TRBV27; CDR3nt: TGTGCCAGCAGTTTATCCGGGATGACAGATACGCAGTATTTT; CDR3aa: CASSLSGMTDTQYF
j_gene: TRBJ2-5; abundance: .; d_gene: .; v_gene: TRBV18; CDR3nt: TGTGCCAGCTCCCCCCTCGGACTAACCCAAGAGACCCAGTACTTC; CDR3aa: CASSPLGLTQETQYF
j_gene: TRBJ2-1; abundance: once; d_gene: .; v_gene: TRBV15; CDR3nt: TGTGCCACCAGCAGAGGGGACCCGATCCAACGAAATGAGCAGTTCTTC; CDR3aa: CATSRGDPIQRNEQFF
j_gene: TRBJ2-6; abundance: .; d_gene: .; v_gene: TRBV30; CDR3nt: TGTGCCTGGAGTCGAAGGGTTTCTGGGGCCAACGTCCTGACTTTC; CDR3aa: CAWSRRVSGANVLTF
j_gene: TRBJ1-1; abundance: .; d_gene: TRBD1; v_gene: TRBV6-4; CDR3nt: TGTGCCAGCAGTAAAGACAGGGCATCTTTAAACACTGAAGCTTTCTTT; CDR3aa: CASSKDRASLNTEAFF
j_gene: TRBJ2-7; abundance: .; d_gene: .; v_gene: TRBV18; CDR3nt: TGTGCCAGCTCACCCGGCGGCGGCTACGAGCAGTACTTC; CDR3aa: CASSPGGGYEQYF
j_gene: TRBJ1-4; abundance: .; d_gene: .; v_gene: TRBV11-2; CDR3nt: TGTGCCAGCAGGACCCTAGGGGGGGCTAATGAAAAACTGTTTTTT; CDR3aa: CASRTLGGANEKLFF